This T cell receptor beta chain comes out of a study of cytomegalovirus exposure and HLA in healthy donors. Study context: Ancestry clustering placed more than 65% of roughly 400 genotyped donors in the Caucasian-associated cluster. Notes on the study in general: A later analysis linked a missense DCLRE1C variant to TCR beta V- and J-gene trimming.

The PCR was carried out with 60 Vbeta primers and 13 Jbeta primers. Clones were read by immunoSEQ multiplex PCR, and TCRdb kept only the in-frame ones, dropping some. Of about 150,000 clones listed, around 84% are singletons. CDR1 is MNHNS, CDR2 SASEGT, per germline. V dropped 4 bases and J dropped 0 bases, with 7 bases sitting between them. The CDR3 loop spans 14 amino acids. This clone appeared a single time. The antigen remains undetermined. This TCR came from a man aged 35 to 55 in good health and CMV-seropositive. The genes are TRBV6-1 and TRBJ1-5; D uncertain. The sequencing sample was made of PBMCs. This chain's CDR3 is CASSAGNSNQPQHF. DNA for the CDR3: TGTGCCAGCAGTGCGGGGAATAGCAATCAGCCCCAGCATTTT.